These T cell receptor beta chains were read from a single sample in a study of regulatory T cells in long-lasting Graves disease. Using its own MiXCR run on the multiplex PCR reads, TCRdb lists one record per CDR3 protein. The sample has approximately 400,000 distinct CDR3 sequences; less than 30% are singletons. This specimen consisted of peripheral blood mononuclear cells (PBMCs), obtained when the disease was refractory, from a patient treated with antithyroid drugs. The receptors shown here come from a woman between 40 and 50 years old with Graves disease. Both conserved end residues are part of each CDR3. A D gene is named only where the DNA matches it firmly. Size is omitted from some rows. Given values are once, few, many or a class for expanded clones.

len,j_gene,d_gene,v_gene,abundance,CDR3aa,CDR3nt
16,TRBJ1-6,TRBD1,TRBV12-3/TRBV12-4,-,CASSVRSGTDNSPLHF,TGTGCCAGCAGCGTAAGATCCGGGACAGATAATTCACCCCTCCACTTT
18,TRBJ1-1,-,TRBV3-1,-,CASSQGPLVLRWGTEAFF,TGTGCCAGCAGCCAAGGCCCTTTGGTCCTGCGATGGGGCACTGAAGCTTTCTTT
17,TRBJ2-7,TRBD2,TRBV27,-,CASTREGPRTSGNEQYF,TGTGCCAGCACGAGGGAGGGGCCTAGGACTAGCGGGAACGAGCAGTACTTC
12,TRBJ2-2,-,TRBV5-1,many,CASRRNTGELFF,TGCGCCAGCAGAAGGAACACCGGGGAGCTGTTTTTT
13,TRBJ2-3,TRBD2,TRBV24-1,-,CATRQRDFGTQYF,TGTGCCACCAGGCAGCGGGATTTCGGTACGCAGTATTTT
17,TRBJ2-6,-,TRBV19,few,CASAVGDGRSGANVLTF,TGTGCCAGTGCCGTGGGGGACGGACGCTCTGGGGCCAACGTCCTGACTTTC
14,TRBJ2-3,-,TRBV20-1,-,CSASSGLATDTQYF,TGCAGTGCTTCCTCAGGGCTGGCCACAGATACGCAGTATTTT
15,TRBJ1-5,-,TRBV2,many,CASSIRGGSQWPQHF,TGTGCCAGCAGCATCCGGGGGGGGTCCCAATGGCCCCAGCATTTT
15,TRBJ2-7,-,TRBV28,many,CASSFWSEGAYEQYF,TGTGCCAGCAGTTTTTGGTCCGAGGGGGCCTACGAGCAGTACTTC
14,TRBJ2-2,TRBD2,TRBV24-1,-,CATSSGARTGELFF,TGTGCCACTAGTAGCGGGGCCCGGACCGGGGAGCTGTTTTTT
14,TRBJ1-2,-,TRBV6-2/TRBV6-3,-,CASSRNRDNYGYTF,TGTGCCAGCAGTCGAAACAGGGATAACTATGGCTACACCTTC
14,TRBJ2-4,TRBD1,TRBV19,-,CASSQEFDRDIQYF,TGTGCCAGTAGTCAAGAATTCGACAGGGACATTCAGTACTTC
16,TRBJ2-5,-,TRBV9,-,CASSSPGAPSQETQYF,TGTGCCAGCAGCTCCCCCGGGGCCCCATCCCAAGAGACCCAGTACTTC
15,TRBJ2-2,TRBD1,TRBV2,few,CASSAQGARGGELFF,TGTGCCAGCAGTGCTCAGGGGGCGCGAGGAGGGGAGCTGTTTTTT
16,TRBJ2-5,-,TRBV28,many,CASSPIPNRPQETQYF,TGTGCCAGCAGTCCCATCCCAAATAGGCCCCAAGAGACCCAGTACTTC
15,TRBJ2-4,-,TRBV20-1,-,CSAGGTQLAKNIQYF,TGCAGTGCCGGCGGGACGCAACTAGCCAAAAACATTCAGTACTTC
17,TRBJ1-5,-,TRBV19,-,CASSDSGQIYSNQPQHF,TGTGCCAGTAGCGACTCTGGACAGATTTATAGCAATCAGCCCCAGCATTTT
16,TRBJ2-5,-,TRBV19,many,CASRKRARQGLETQYF,TGTGCCAGTAGGAAGAGGGCAAGGCAGGGCTTGGAGACCCAGTACTTC
14,TRBJ2-7,-,TRBV6-1,many,CASSDDGSSYEQYF,TGTGCCAGCAGTGATGACGGGAGCTCCTACGAGCAGTACTTC
14,TRBJ2-7,-,TRBV6-2/TRBV6-3,-,CASSAQGNSYEQYF,TGTGCCAGCAGTGCCCAGGGGAACTCCTACGAGCAGTACTTC
12,TRBJ1-2,-,TRBV2,many,CANKQGGYGYTF,TGTGCCAACAAGCAGGGAGGCTATGGCTACACCTTC
15,TRBJ2-2,-,TRBV19,-,CAPIERFPNTGELFF,TGTGCCCCCATCGAGCGTTTCCCGAACACCGGGGAGCTGTTTTTT
13,TRBJ1-1,-,TRBV6-4,-,CASSEWRNTEAFF,TGCGCCAGCAGTGAGTGGCGGAACACTGAAGCTTTCTTT
15,TRBJ2-5,-,TRBV11-2,many,CASSFGHPAEETQYF,TGTGCCAGCAGCTTCGGACACCCGGCTGAAGAGACCCAGTACTTC
14,TRBJ2-2,-,TRBV19,once,CASSIVGNTGELFF,TGTGCCAGTAGTATAGTCGGGAACACCGGGGAGCTGTTTTTT
16,TRBJ1-6,-,TRBV2,many,CASSPTTGYPNSPLHF,TGTGCCAGCAGTCCGACCACAGGGTACCCAAATTCACCCCTCCACTTT
14,TRBJ2-2,-,TRBV3-1,few,CASSRRHDTGELFF,TGTGCCAGCAGCCGCCGACATGACACCGGGGAGCTGTTTTTT
16,TRBJ1-3,-,TRBV7-9,-,CASSLVYRSSGNTIYF,TGTGCCAGCAGCTTAGTCTACAGGAGCTCTGGAAACACCATATATTTT
13,TRBJ2-7,-,TRBV12-3/TRBV12-4,many,CASDGPYSYEQYF,TGTGCCAGTGATGGACCTTACTCCTACGAGCAGTACTTC
14,TRBJ1-2,TRBD1,TRBV29-1,many,CSVAVTTGKDGYTF,TGCAGCGTTGCGGTTACGACAGGGAAAGATGGCTACACCTTC
18,TRBJ2-6,-,TRBV11-2,-,CASSLRSRDTTGTNVLTF,TGTGCCAGCAGCTTAAGATCGCGGGACACCACTGGTACCAACGTCCTGACTTTC
14,TRBJ1-5,-,TRBV25-1,-,CASSVESVNQPQHF,TGTGCCAGCAGTGTTGAGTCAGTCAATCAGCCCCAGCATTTT
13,TRBJ2-7,-,TRBV7-6,few,CASSHGPTYEQYF,TGTGCCAGCAGCCATGGACCAACCTACGAGCAGTACTTC
14,TRBJ2-7,TRBD1,TRBV28,-,CASIEQGSSYEQYF,TGTGCCAGCATTGAACAGGGGTCTTCCTACGAGCAGTACTTC
16,TRBJ2-2,-,TRBV20-1,-,CSAREGAALNTGELFF,TGCAGTGCTAGAGAGGGGGCGGCCTTAAACACCGGGGAGCTGTTTTTT
12,TRBJ2-7,-,TRBV20-1,few,CSAPLGGFEQYF,TGCAGTGCTCCCCTAGGGGGTTTCGAGCAGTACTTC
15,TRBJ2-5,-,TRBV4-1,-,CASSQGIGGGKTQYF,TGCGCCAGCAGCCAAGGAATCGGAGGGGGGAAGACCCAGTACTTC
16,TRBJ2-7,TRBD2,TRBV10-3,few,CAISESLAGTSYEQYF,TGTGCCATCAGTGAGTCACTAGCGGGGACCTCCTACGAGCAGTACTTC
14,TRBJ1-6,TRBD1,TRBV20-1,-,CSAREGGRGSPLHF,TGCAGTGCTAGAGAAGGGGGCAGAGGTTCACCCCTCCACTTT
14,TRBJ1-4,-,TRBV28,many,CASGRVGLGEKLFF,TGTGCCAGCGGTCGAGTAGGGTTGGGTGAAAAACTGTTTTTT